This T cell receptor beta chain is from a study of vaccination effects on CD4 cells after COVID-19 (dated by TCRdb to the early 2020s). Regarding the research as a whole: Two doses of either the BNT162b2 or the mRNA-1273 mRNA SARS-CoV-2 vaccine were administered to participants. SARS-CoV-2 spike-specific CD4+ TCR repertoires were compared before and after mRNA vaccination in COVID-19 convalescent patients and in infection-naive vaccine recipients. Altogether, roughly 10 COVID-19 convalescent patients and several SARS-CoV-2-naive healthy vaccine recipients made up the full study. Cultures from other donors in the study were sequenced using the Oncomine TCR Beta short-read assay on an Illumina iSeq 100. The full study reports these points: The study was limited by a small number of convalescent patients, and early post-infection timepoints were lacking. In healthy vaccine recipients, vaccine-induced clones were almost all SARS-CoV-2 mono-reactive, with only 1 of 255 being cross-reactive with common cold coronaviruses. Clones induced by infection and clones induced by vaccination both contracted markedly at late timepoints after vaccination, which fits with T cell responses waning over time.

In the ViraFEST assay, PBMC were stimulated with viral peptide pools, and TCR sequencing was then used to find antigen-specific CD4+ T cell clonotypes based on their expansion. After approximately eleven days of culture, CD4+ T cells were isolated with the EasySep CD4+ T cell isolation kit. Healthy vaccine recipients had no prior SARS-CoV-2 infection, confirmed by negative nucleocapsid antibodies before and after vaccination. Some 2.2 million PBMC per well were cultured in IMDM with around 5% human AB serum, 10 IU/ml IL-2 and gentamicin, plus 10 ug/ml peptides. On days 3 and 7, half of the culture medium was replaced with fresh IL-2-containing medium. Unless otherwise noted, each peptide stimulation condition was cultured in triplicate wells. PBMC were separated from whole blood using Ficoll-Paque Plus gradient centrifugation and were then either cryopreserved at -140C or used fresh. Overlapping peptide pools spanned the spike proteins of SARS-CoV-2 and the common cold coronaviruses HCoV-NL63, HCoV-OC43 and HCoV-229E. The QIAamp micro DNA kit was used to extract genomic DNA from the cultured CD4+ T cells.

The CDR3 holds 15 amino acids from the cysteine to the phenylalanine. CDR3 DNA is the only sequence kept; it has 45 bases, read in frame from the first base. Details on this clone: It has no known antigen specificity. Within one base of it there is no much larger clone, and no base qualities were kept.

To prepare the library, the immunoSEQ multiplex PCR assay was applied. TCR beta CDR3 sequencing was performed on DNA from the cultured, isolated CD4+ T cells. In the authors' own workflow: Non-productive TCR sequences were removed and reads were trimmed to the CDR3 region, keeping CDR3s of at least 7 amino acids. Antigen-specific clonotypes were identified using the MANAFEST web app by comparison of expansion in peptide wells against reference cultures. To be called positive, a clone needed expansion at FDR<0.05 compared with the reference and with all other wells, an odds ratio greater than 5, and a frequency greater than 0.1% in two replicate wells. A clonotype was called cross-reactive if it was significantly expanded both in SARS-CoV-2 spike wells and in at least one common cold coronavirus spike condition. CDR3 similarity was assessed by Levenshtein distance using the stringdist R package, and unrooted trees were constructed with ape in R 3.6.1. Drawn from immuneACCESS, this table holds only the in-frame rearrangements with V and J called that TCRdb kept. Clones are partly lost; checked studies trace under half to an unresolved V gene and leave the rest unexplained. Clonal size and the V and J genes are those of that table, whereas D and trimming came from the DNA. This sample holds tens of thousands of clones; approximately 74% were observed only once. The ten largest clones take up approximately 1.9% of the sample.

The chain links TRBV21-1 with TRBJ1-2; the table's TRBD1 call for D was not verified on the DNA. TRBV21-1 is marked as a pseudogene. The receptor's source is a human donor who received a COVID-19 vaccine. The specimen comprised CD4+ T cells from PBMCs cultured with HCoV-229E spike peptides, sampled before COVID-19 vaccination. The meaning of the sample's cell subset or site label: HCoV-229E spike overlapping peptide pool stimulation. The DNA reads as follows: TGTGCCAGCAGCAAAGGGGGGACAGCTAACTATGGCTACACCTTC. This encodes CASSKGGTANYGYTF.